The 16 T cell receptor beta chains reported below all come from one sample, sequenced in a study of blood T cells in healthy people across ages. For the second PCR, which ran for roughly 6 to 11 cycles, a sample-barcoded 5' primer and a J-beta primer mix were used. TCRdb reprocessed the 5' RACE reads with MiXCR, giving one entry per CDR3 protein. The data show approximately 800,000 distinct CDR3 sequences, about 45% seen once. What was sequenced was blood. The receptors originated from a man older than 75 in good health.

The table lists this clonotype with a few counts. The rearrangement uses TRBV19 and TRBJ2-4; 11 nucleotides match TRBD1. The J call may be wrong; the DNA end is better matched by TRBJ2-7. This CDR3 contains 16 residues. In germline, CDR1 is LNHDA, CDR2 SQIVND (reference sequence). CDR3 loop: CASSSTGQGAAYEQYF. Written as DNA, the CDR3 is TGTGCCAGTAGCTCAACCGGACAGGGGGCGGCCTACGAGCAGTACTTC.

This clonotype turned up a few times. This chain connects TRBV20-1 to TRBJ2-7, with D possibly being TRBD2 (5 bases). V dropped 5 bases and J dropped 3 bases, with 17 bases sitting between them. Germline V gene sequence: CDR1 DFQATT, CDR2 SNEGSKA (reference sequence). The CDR3 has 14 residues. The CDR3 DNA sequence: TGCAGTGCTCCTCCGCGGAGCGGAGACTACGAGCAGTACTTC. This translates into CSAPPRSGDYEQYF.

The V call is TRBV5-4, the J call TRBJ1-4; 7 positions match TRBD1. The V and J ends lost 4 bases and 4 bases, in that order; junction bases with no gene match: 7. The germline CDR1 and CDR2 sequences are SGHNT and YYREEE (reference sequence). This CDR3 spans 15 amino acids. The CDR3 sequence is CASSPGQAFNEKLFF. In DNA form, the CDR3 reads TGTGCCAGCAGCCCCGGACAGGCCTTTAATGAAAAACTGTTTTTT.

Concerning this clonotype itself: A much larger clone lies a single base off, so this may be a read error. The CDR3 DNA reads TGTGCCAGCGGCCCTCGGACTAGTAGCACGGGAGAGCAGTACTTC. This sequence encodes CASGPRTSSTGEQYF. The rearrangement links TRBV9 to TRBJ2-4; 7 bases align to TRBD2. Germline CDR1 reads SGDLS; CDR2 reads YYNGEE. There are 15 residues in the CDR3. Trimming cost V 7 bases and J 13 bases; bases outside gene matches: 20.

The chain combines TRBV10-3 with TRBJ2-1; D remains unclear. From germline, CDR1 is ENHRY and CDR2 SYGVKD. Trimming removed 0 bases from V and 0 bases from J, with 9 bases in between. The CDR3 is 16 residues long. The CDR3 DNA is TGTGCCATCAGTGAGTCCATCAGAAGCTCCTACAATGAGCAGTTCTTC. It is translated as CAISESIRSSYNEQFF.

This chain uses TRBV12-3 or TRBV12-4 with TRBJ1-4; a weak D match, TRBD1 (6 bases). CDR3 length: 14 residues. V lost 6 bases and J lost 1, with 9 bases in between. The CDR3 nucleotides are TGTGCCAGCAGATTACAGGGAACTAATGAAAAACTGTTTTTT. Translation: CASRLQGTNEKLFF.

The genes are TRBV4-2 and TRBJ1-2; the match to TRBD1 covers 7 bases. Germline CDR1 and CDR2: LGHNA and YNFKEQ. The junction had 10 bases not matched to a gene; V was cut back by 5 bases and J by 4 bases. This CDR3 is built from 15 residues. CDR3 loop: CASSANRDRGYGYTF. In nucleotides, the CDR3 is TGTGCCAGCAGCGCAAACCGGGACAGAGGCTATGGCTACACCTTC.

The V gene is TRBV2, the J gene TRBJ2-3; TRBD2 aligns across 7 bases. V gave up 7 bases and J gave up 1 base; unmatched junction bases: 8. The CDR3 totals 15 residues. The germline V gene has CDR1 SNHLY and CDR2 FYNNEI. The CDR3 bases are TGTGCCAGCAAACGGCTAGCGGTAGGCACAGATACGCAGTATTTT. Translation: CASKRLAVGTDTQYF.

The rearrangement joins TRBV4-1 to TRBJ2-5; weak D call: TRBD2 (6 bases). The CDR3 is 15 residues long. The V end was cut by 3 bases, the J end by 2 bases, with 13 bases between. The V gene's germline CDR1 is MGHRA and CDR2 YSYEKL. The chain's CDR3 is CASSHDSRGQETQYF. CDR3 coding DNA: TGCGCCAGCAGCCATGATTCTCGGGGGCAAGAGACCCAGTACTTC.

The rearrangement uses TRBV5-1 and TRBJ1-5; no definite D call. The germline gives CDR1 SGHRS, CDR2 YFSETQ. This CDR3 contains 14 residues. Trimming cost V 4 bases and J 5 bases, with 13 bases left between them. CDR3 sequence (DNA): TGCGCCAGCAGCCCTGGAGGGAAAGATCAGCCCCAGCATTTT. The encoded protein is CASSPGGKDQPQHF.

The chain couples TRBV29-1 to TRBJ1-1; no reliable D call. Germline loops: CDR1 SQVTM, CDR2 ANQGSEA. The CDR3 totals 14 residues. V shed 3 bases and J shed 4 bases, with 15 bases lying between them. The CDR3 DNA sequence: TGCAGCGTTGATCTGCCCGGGGATAGCACTGAAGCTTTCTTT. It translates to CSVDLPGDSTEAFF. The full variable domain, completed using reference TRBV29-1 and TRBJ1-1, is SAVISQKPSRDICQRGTSLTIQCQVDSQVTMMFWYRQQPGQSLTLIATANQGSEATYESGFVIDKFPISRPNLTFSTLTVSNMSPEDSSIYLCSVDLPGDSTEAFFGQGTRLTVV.

V is TRBV4-3 and J is TRBJ1-5; 7 nucleotides agree with TRBD1. CDR1 LGHNA and CDR2 YSLEER come from the germline V gene. CDR3 length: 17 residues. With 1 base clipped from V and 2 bases from J, the junction kept 8 bases outside the gene matches. The CDR3 region has the DNA TGCGCCAGCAGCCAAGGGGTAAGGGGGCAAGGCAATCAGCCCCAGCATTTT. Translation gives CASSQGVRGQGNQPQHF.

Concerning this clonotype itself: This could be a read error, since a much larger clone is one nucleotide away. The chain couples TRBV20-1 to TRBJ2-7; the match to TRBD2 covers 9 bases. From germline, CDR1 is DFQATT and CDR2 SNEGSKA (reference sequence). The CDR3 is 12 amino acids. This CDR3 is CSPSGNGNEQYF. CDR3 sequence (DNA): TGCAGTCCTAGCGGGAATGGCAATGAGCAGTACTTC.

The rearrangement joins TRBV29-1 to TRBJ2-3, with D possibly TRBD2 on 5 matching bases. The ends were cut back, 0 bases at V and 7 bases at J, with 11 bases in the middle. CDR3 length: 13 amino acids. The V gene's germline CDR1 is SQVTM and CDR2 ANQGSEA. As DNA, the CDR3 is TGCAGCGTTGAAGATACGCGGGTCAATACGCAGTATTTT. Its translation is CSVEDTRVNTQYF.

This clonotype was seen more than once but under ten times. V usage is TRBV6-1 and J usage is TRBJ1-5; the D gene is possibly TRBD1 (5 bases). The germline gives CDR1 MNHNS, CDR2 SASEGT. Trimming removed 2 bases from V and 7 bases from J, with 15 bases in between. The CDR3 is made up of 15 amino acids. Written as DNA, the CDR3 is TGTGCCAGCAGTGAATCTCAGGGCGAAGGCCAGCCCCAGCATTTT. It codes for CASSESQGEGQPQHF.

In its sample, this clonotype was seen many times. The V call is TRBV29-1, the J call TRBJ2-4, with D possibly being TRBD2 (5 bases). V lost 3 bases and J lost 1, with 16 bases in between. In germline, CDR1 is SQVTM, CDR2 ANQGSEA. The CDR3 consists of 16 residues. CDR3: CSVESGITAAKNIQYF. Here the CDR3 DNA reads TGCAGCGTTGAGTCGGGGATAACAGCGGCCAAAAACATTCAGTACTTC.